A single sample gave rise to the 30 T cell receptor beta chains below, sequenced in a study of blood T cell repertoires in COVID-19. Profiled with immunoSEQ multiplex PCR; TCRdb holds only in-frame clones, not every one. Altogether a few hundred thousand clones are present, approximately 88% being singletons, with the ten largest covering approximately 1.2%. Sequencing input: peripheral blood. Every receptor here comes from a man aged 35 to 55 with acute or convalescent COVID-19.

This chain's CDR3 is CSVEIGQGASDEQFF. As DNA, the CDR3 is TGCAGCGTTGAAATAGGACAGGGGGCTTCTGATGAGCAGTTCTTC. V is TRBV29-1 and J is TRBJ2-1; 11 bases agree with TRBD1. The germline CDR1 and CDR2 sequences are SQVTM and ANQGSEA. The junction had 8 bases not matched to a gene; V was cut back by 2 bases and J by 8 bases. The CDR3 spans 15 residues.

The chain recombines TRBV7-9 with TRBJ2-1, with D possibly TRBD1 on 5 matching bases. V gave up 5 bases and J gave up 4 bases, with 15 bases separating them. In germline, CDR1 is SEHNR, CDR2 FQNEAQ (reference sequence). The CDR3 covers 15 residues. The CDR3 here is CASSPNTAGYNEQFF. CDR3 coding DNA: TGTGCCAGCAGCCCAAACACAGCAGGGTACAATGAGCAGTTCTTC.

CDR3: CASSPTGANVLTF. The CDR3 DNA sequence: TGTGCCAGCAGCCCTACTGGGGCCAACGTCCTGACTTTC. This chain links TRBV12-3 or TRBV12-4 with TRBJ2-6; D uncertain. Trimming stripped 6 bases from V and 2 bases from J, with 5 bases between. The CDR3 is 13 residues long.

The V call is TRBV30, the J call TRBJ2-3, with D possibly TRBD2 on 5 matching bases. The CDR3 has 15 residues. V lost 3 bases and J 0 bases, leaving 13 bases between the germline ends. The V gene's germline CDR1 is GTSNPN and CDR2 SVGIG (reference sequence). CDR3 nucleotide sequence: TGTGCCTGGAGGGGCCTAGCTATCAGCACAGATACGCAGTATTTT. The encoded protein is CAWRGLAISTDTQYF. Full variable domain (rest looked up from reference TRBV30 and TRBJ2-3): SQTIHQWPATLVQPVGSPLSLECTVEGTSNPNLYWYRQAAGRGLQLLFYSVGIGQISSEVPQNLSASRPQDRQFILSSKKLLLSDSGFYLCAWRGLAISTDTQYFGPGTRLTVL.

The chain joins TRBV27 to TRBJ1-5; D perhaps matches TRBD1 (6 bases). The CDR3 extends over 16 amino acids. Deletions cut 3 bases from V and 1 base from J, with 13 bases between. Germline CDR1 MNHEY, CDR2 SMNVEV (reference sequence). DNA for the CDR3: TGTGCCAGCAGTTTTCGGGGGGGGCCAAGCAATCAGCCCCAGCATTTT. Amino acids: CASSFRGGPSNQPQHF.

The chain joins TRBV5-1 to TRBJ2-2; D remains ambiguous. The CDR3 is made up of 15 amino acids. V was shortened by 0 bases and J by 3 bases, with 9 bases between the two germline ends. Germline V lookup: CDR1 SGHRS, CDR2 YFSETQ. The CDR3 nucleotides read TGCGCCAGCAGCTTGGTCGGCGGAGACACCGGGGAGCTGTTTTTT. It specifies CASSLVGGDTGELFF.

The chain combines TRBV2 with TRBJ2-3, with 8 bases matching TRBD2. V trimming: 6 bases; J trimming: 1 base; junction bases outside the gene matches: 12. The CDR3 sequence is 17 residues long. Germline CDR1 and CDR2: SNHLY and FYNNEI. In DNA form, the CDR3 reads TGTGCCAGCAGCCCCCACCCGGGACTAGGGCGCACAGATACGCAGTATTTT. This gives the protein CASSPHPGLGRTDTQYF. The full variable domain, rest sourced from reference TRBV2 and TRBJ2-3, is EPEVTQTPSHQVTQMGQEVILRCVPISNHLYFYWYRQILGQKVEFLVSFYNNEISEKSEIFDDQFSVERPDGSNFTLKIRSTKLEDSAMYFCASSPHPGLGRTDTQYFGPGTRLTVL.

The chain recombines TRBV7-2 with TRBJ2-3, with 8 bases fitting TRBD2. Germline assignment: CDR1 SGHTA and CDR2 FQGNSA. The CDR3 covers 16 residues. The V gene end was trimmed by 4 bases and the J gene end by 0 bases; junction bases not matched to a gene: 6. This chain's CDR3 is CASSSTTSGSTDTQYF. CDR3 DNA sequence: TGTGCCAGCAGCTCCACAACTAGCGGTAGCACAGATACGCAGTATTTT.

CDR3 in amino acids: CASSSWGPYNEQFF. The DNA for the CDR3 is TGTGCCAGCAGTTCGTGGGGCCCCTACAATGAGCAGTTCTTC. The V and J genes are TRBV27 and TRBJ2-1; a possible D gene is TRBD1 (5 bases). This CDR3 comprises 14 residues. CDR1 and CDR2 from the germline V gene are MNHEY and SMNVEV (reference sequence). V was trimmed by 4 bases and J by 2 bases, leaving 9 bases between them.

Comments on this clone: The junction differs from germline at one of its ends, possibly a read error. The chain joins TRBV7-7 to TRBJ1-3; D possibly corresponds to TRBD1 (5 bases). Germline V gives CDR1 SSHAT, CDR2 FNYEAQ (reference sequence). This CDR3 spans 15 amino acids. The CDR3 coding sequence is TGTGCTAGCAGCCTCGAACGGGGGGCTGGAAACACCATATATTTT. Amino acids: CASSLERGAGNTIYF.

This clone was seen once. The rearrangement uses TRBV28 and TRBJ1-3; the D is unclear. Germline V gene sequence: CDR1 MDHEN, CDR2 SYDVKM. Trimming pared 1 base from V and 0 bases from J, leaving 16 bases between. The CDR3 contains 18 residues. The DNA of the CDR3 is TGTGCCAGCAGTTTATTATCTTTGGCAGGCCCCTCTGGAAACACCATATATTTT. It is translated as CASSLLSLAGPSGNTIYF.

This rearrangement joins TRBV5-4 to TRBJ2-5; 10 nucleotides agree with TRBD2. V shed 4 bases, J shed 2 bases, and the junction held 17 bases outside the gene matches. CDR1 is SGHNT, CDR2 YYREEE, per germline (reference sequence). The CDR3 sequence is 19 residues long. DNA for the CDR3: TGTGCCAGCAGCGGACGGTCCTTCATTACAGCGGGGGGGCAAGAGACCCAGTACTTC. Protein: CASSGRSFITAGGQETQYF. Complete variable domain (other parts from reference TRBV5-4 and TRBJ2-5): ETGVTQSPTHLIKTRGQQVTLRCSSQSGHNTVSWYQQALGQGPQFIFQYYREEENGRGNFPPRFSGLQFPNYSSELNVNALELDDSALYLCASSGRSFITAGGQETQYFGPGTRLLVL.

This clone occurred once. The chain couples TRBV6-5 to TRBJ2-3; D is perhaps TRBD2 (6 bases). Looked up from germline, CDR1 is MNHEY and CDR2 is SVGAGI. V lost 5 bases, J lost 0 bases, and 9 bases lay in between. This CDR3 contains 14 residues. The CDR3: CASSPGRSTDTQYF. The DNA for the CDR3 is TGTGCCAGCAGTCCCGGGAGAAGCACAGATACGCAGTATTTT.

This chain links TRBV10-3 with TRBJ1-6, with 7 bases lining up with TRBD1. The CDR3 is 13 residues long. Trimming cost V 11 bases and J 6 bases; bases outside gene matches: 7. Germline V gene sequence: CDR1 ENHRY, CDR2 SYGVKD. Here the CDR3 reads CASRGQLNSPLHF. The DNA of the CDR3 is TGTGCCTCAAGGGGGCAGCTTAATTCACCCCTCCACTTT.

This clone came up once. The gene calls are TRBV28 and TRBJ1-5; 8 positions match TRBD1. V gave up 6 bases and J gave up 5 bases; unmatched junction bases: 6. Per the germline V gene, CDR1 is MDHEN and CDR2 is SYDVKM. The CDR3 consists of 14 residues. The CDR3 DNA is TGTGCCAGCAGCCCTGGACAGGGCTATCAGCCCCAGCATTTT. It translates to CASSPGQGYQPQHF.

The CDR3 sequence is CASSGGGHRDTQYF. As DNA, the CDR3 is TGTGCCAGCAGCGGAGGGGGCCACCGAGATACGCAGTATTTT. The chain employs TRBV7-9 and TRBJ2-3; possibly TRBD1 for D (7 bases). V was cut by 5 bases and J by 5 bases, with 14 bases left in between. The CDR3 extends over 14 amino acids. Germline CDR1 reads SEHNR; CDR2 reads FQNEAQ (reference sequence).

V is TRBV6-5 and J is TRBJ2-7; D is uncertain. Trimming took off 2 bases at V and 3 bases at J, with 8 bases between the two ends. The V gene's germline CDR1 is MNHEY and CDR2 SVGAGI. This CDR3 has 13 amino acids. CDR3 bases: TGTGCCAGCAGTTACAACAGCTTCTACGAGCAGTACTTC. It specifies CASSYNSFYEQYF.

A single count supports this clone. The rearrangement links TRBV4-1 to TRBJ2-3; D not resolved. The CDR3 length is 16 residues. CDR1 and CDR2 from the germline V gene are MGHRA and YSYEKL. V was clipped by 1 base and J by 0 bases, with 11 bases between them. CDR3: CASSQGPGWSTDTQYF. CDR3 nucleotides: TGCGCCAGCAGCCAAGGTCCGGGTTGGAGCACAGATACGCAGTATTTT.

The chain is built from TRBV27 and TRBJ2-4; D is perhaps TRBD2 (5 bases). Trimming left V 1 base short and J 1 base short, with 14 bases between. CDR3 length: 17 amino acids. CDR1 MNHEY and CDR2 SMNVEV come from the germline V gene (reference sequence). DNA for the CDR3: TGTGCCAGCAGTTTATTGGCGGGTTCCAGGGCCAAAAACATTCAGTACTTC. The encoded protein is CASSLLAGSRAKNIQYF.

This rearrangement joins TRBV12-3 or TRBV12-4 to TRBJ1-2, with TRBD1 matching over 8 bases. This CDR3 contains 13 residues. J lost 4 bases, V lost 3 bases, and 1 base had no gene match. This CDR3 is CASSLGQAYGYTF. DNA of the CDR3: TGTGCCAGCAGTTTGGGACAGGCCTATGGCTACACCTTC.

This chain uses TRBV7-9 with TRBJ2-4, with a tentative D call TRBD1 (6 bases). The CDR3 spans 16 residues. Trimming shortened V by 5 bases and J by 2 bases, and 16 bases separated the two germline ends. CDR1 is SEHNR and CDR2 is FQNEAQ in the germline V gene (reference sequence). The CDR3 sequence is CASSSIPGQPKNIQYF. The DNA for the CDR3 is TGTGCCAGCAGCAGCATACCAGGACAGCCCAAAAACATTCAGTACTTC.

V and J are TRBV28 and TRBJ1-2; D unclear. V was pared by 8 bases and J by 3 bases, with 16 bases between. This CDR3 comprises 14 residues. Germline V gene lookup returns CDR1 MDHEN and CDR2 SYDVKM. This chain's CDR3 is CASQDAQRDYGYTF. CDR3 coding DNA: TGTGCCAGCCAGGATGCTCAACGAGACTATGGCTACACCTTC.

The chain links TRBV5-6 to TRBJ2-1; D is uncertain. Trimming took off 2 bases at V and 3 bases at J, with 3 bases between the two ends. This CDR3 spans 12 amino acids. Germline V gives CDR1 SGHDT, CDR2 YYEEEE. Here the CDR3 reads CASSLLYNEQFF. In DNA form, the CDR3 reads TGTGCCAGCAGCTTACTCTACAATGAGCAGTTCTTC.

The V and J genes are TRBV5-5 and TRBJ1-2, with 8 bases matching TRBD1. Trimming at V came to 3 bases and at J to 7 bases, leaving 11 bases not matched to a gene. CDR1 is SGHKS, CDR2 YYEKEE, per germline (reference sequence). This CDR3 is 15 amino acids long. This chain's CDR3 is CASSSPAGQVGGYTF. The CDR3 coding sequence is TGTGCCAGCAGCTCCCCCGCGGGACAGGTTGGTGGCTACACCTTC.

The rearrangement joins TRBV27 to TRBJ2-1; D remains ambiguous. V shed 4 bases and J shed 12 bases, with 10 bases lying between them. This CDR3 contains 11 residues. Looked up from germline, CDR1 is MNHEY and CDR2 is SMNVEV (reference sequence). CDR3 sequence (DNA): TGTGCCAGCAGTTCCGGGTGGTTGCAGTTCTTC. It is translated as CASSSGWLQFF.

The chain couples TRBV30 to TRBJ2-7; 9 bases agree with TRBD2. J was trimmed by 4 bases and V by 3 bases; bases with no gene match: 7. From germline, CDR1 is GTSNPN and CDR2 SVGIG (reference sequence). The CDR3 runs to 14 residues. CDR3 residues: CAWSRGRGWYEQYF. The CDR3, as DNA: TGTGCCTGGAGCCGCGGGAGGGGGTGGTACGAGCAGTACTTC.

This clone was recorded once. The chain recombines TRBV3-1 (or the pseudogene TRBV3-2) with TRBJ1-6, with no clear D. The V and J ends lost 0 bases and 14 bases respectively, with 8 bases between them. Germline V CDR1 and CDR2: LGHDT, YNNKEL (reference sequence). The CDR3 is made up of 12 amino acids. The CDR3 DNA follows: TGTGCCAGCAGCCAAGAGAAGGGAGCCCTCCACTTT. As protein: CASSQEKGALHF.

The V and J genes are TRBV30 and TRBJ1-4, with D unclear. Trimming left V 0 bases short and J 7 bases short, with 12 bases between. The CDR3 loop spans 14 amino acids. In germline, CDR1 is GTSNPN, CDR2 SVGIG (reference sequence). CDR3 DNA: TGTGCCTGGAGTGTTCGAGGGTACAGTGAAAAACTGTTTTTT. Its protein is CAWSVRGYSEKLFF.

This clone was seen more than once but under ten times. J is TRBJ2-1 and V is TRBV2; the match to TRBD2 covers 7 bases. Germline trimming cut 7 bases from V and 12 bases from J; bases unmatched to any gene: 15. The CDR3 runs 14 residues. Germline loops: CDR1 SNHLY, CDR2 FYNNEI. As DNA, the CDR3 is TGTGCCAGCACCGCTGGACTAGTCGGGCGTCGGCAGTTCTTC. Protein sequence: CASTAGLVGRRQFF.

This clone was seen more than once but under ten times. The chain carries TRBV6-1 and TRBJ1-2; tentatively, D is TRBD1 (5 bases). CDR1 is MNHNS and CDR2 is SASEGT in the germline V gene. Trimming removed 2 bases at V and 8 bases at J, with 15 bases between. The CDR3 sequence is 14 residues long. The CDR3 region has the DNA TGTGCCAGCAGTGAATTGGGGGGGACGGGAGGCTACACCTTC. It codes for CASSELGGTGGYTF.